A selection of T cell receptor beta chains follows, all from one sample in a study of blood T cell repertoires in COVID-19. TCRdb's table, derived via immunoSEQ multiplex PCR, lists solely in-frame clones and lacks some. The sample holds roughly 20,000 clones, nearly 90% seen once. Specimen: peripheral blood. These receptors were taken from a man aged 55 to 70 with active COVID-19. Both conserved end residues are part of each CDR3. Each record gives: CDR3 DNA, CDR3 protein, clone size, V gene, D gene, J gene. A D gene is named only where the DNA matches it firmly. Where a row states a size, it is once, few, many or the class of an expanded clone; other rows omit it.

CDR3nt: TGTGCCAGCAGTGAACAGGGCCCCTCTGGAAACACCATATATTTT
CDR3aa: CASSEQGPSGNTIYF
abundance: -
v_gene: TRBV2
d_gene: -
j_gene: TRBJ1-3

CDR3nt: TGTGCCAGCAGCGGCCGGGACAGGGAGGGGATGATAGCCAAAAACATTCAGTACTTC
CDR3aa: CASSGRDREGMIAKNIQYF
abundance: -
v_gene: TRBV7-2
d_gene: TRBD1
j_gene: TRBJ2-4

CDR3nt: TGTGCCAGCAGCCTCAGTAGGGCGGGAGGAGATACGCAGTATTTT
CDR3aa: CASSLSRAGGDTQYF
abundance: -
v_gene: TRBV7-3
d_gene: TRBD2
j_gene: TRBJ2-3

CDR3nt: TGTGCCAGCAGCTTAGGGACAGGGGGCCCAGGGCAGCCCCAGCATTTT
CDR3aa: CASSLGTGGPGQPQHF
abundance: -
v_gene: TRBV5-5
d_gene: TRBD1
j_gene: TRBJ1-5

CDR3nt: TGCGCCAGCAGCTTGGGGCAGGGGTACACCATATATTTT
CDR3aa: CASSLGQGYTIYF
abundance: -
v_gene: TRBV5-1
d_gene: -
j_gene: TRBJ1-3

CDR3nt: TGTGCCAGCAGTTTGGGACTAGCGGGGGCAAATGAGCAGTTCTTC
CDR3aa: CASSLGLAGANEQFF
abundance: few
v_gene: TRBV28
d_gene: TRBD2
j_gene: TRBJ2-1

CDR3nt: TGTGCCAGCAGTCGGGGGACAGGGGGCCGCGCGGGCTACACCTTC
CDR3aa: CASSRGTGGRAGYTF
abundance: -
v_gene: TRBV6-5
d_gene: TRBD1
j_gene: TRBJ1-2

CDR3nt: TGTGCCAGCAGCCAAGATCGGGGGGTGAAAGGAAACACCATATATTTT
CDR3aa: CASSQDRGVKGNTIYF
abundance: -
v_gene: TRBV4-2
d_gene: -
j_gene: TRBJ1-3

CDR3nt: TGCGCCAGCAGCTTGGAGGGAGCCTATAATGAAAAACTGTTTTTT
CDR3aa: CASSLEGAYNEKLFF
abundance: -
v_gene: TRBV5-1
d_gene: -
j_gene: TRBJ1-4

CDR3nt: TGTGCCAGCAGCATCCCGAGCTCCTACAATGAGCAGTTCTTC
CDR3aa: CASSIPSSYNEQFF
abundance: -
v_gene: TRBV28
d_gene: -
j_gene: TRBJ2-1

CDR3nt: TGCGCCAGCAGCCGAGGCCGGGACAAGTTCTATGGCTACACCTTC
CDR3aa: CASSRGRDKFYGYTF
abundance: -
v_gene: TRBV4-3
d_gene: -
j_gene: TRBJ1-2

CDR3nt: TGTGCCAGCAGCTTAAGCGCGGGACCTGCGGGTAGCTACACCTTC
CDR3aa: CASSLSAGPAGSYTF
abundance: -
v_gene: TRBV7-3
d_gene: -
j_gene: TRBJ1-2

CDR3nt: TGTGCCAGCGGGGGGGGACGGGACAATGAGCAGTTCTTC
CDR3aa: CASGGGRDNEQFF
abundance: -
v_gene: TRBV28
d_gene: TRBD2
j_gene: TRBJ2-1

CDR3nt: TGTGCCAGCAGTTTATTGAGACAGCCCCAGCATTTT
CDR3aa: CASSLLRQPQHF
abundance: -
v_gene: TRBV28
d_gene: -
j_gene: TRBJ1-5

CDR3nt: TGTGCCAGCAGCGGGGCTAGCGGGGGGGCGTGGAATGAGCAGTTCTTC
CDR3aa: CASSGASGGAWNEQFF
abundance: -
v_gene: TRBV9
d_gene: TRBD2
j_gene: TRBJ2-1

CDR3nt: TGTGCCAGCAGTGAATATGATAGCGGGTCAAACACCGGGGAGCTGTTTTTT
CDR3aa: CASSEYDSGSNTGELFF
abundance: -
v_gene: TRBV25-1
d_gene: TRBD2
j_gene: TRBJ2-2

CDR3nt: TGTGCCAGTAAAGAAAGAACGGGACTAGGGTGGGAGACCCAGTACTTC
CDR3aa: CASKERTGLGWETQYF
abundance: few
v_gene: TRBV19
d_gene: TRBD2
j_gene: TRBJ2-5

CDR3nt: TGCGCCAGCAGCTTGGCCGCGGGAGCCGGGGAGCTGTTTTTT
CDR3aa: CASSLAAGAGELFF
abundance: -
v_gene: TRBV5-1
d_gene: TRBD2
j_gene: TRBJ2-2

CDR3nt: TGTGCCTGGAGTGCCGACAGGGTTCAGCCCCAGCATTTT
CDR3aa: CAWSADRVQPQHF
abundance: few
v_gene: TRBV30
d_gene: TRBD1
j_gene: TRBJ1-5

CDR3nt: TGTGCCAGCAGTTTGAGTGGGGCCAACTCTGGAAACACCATATATTTT
CDR3aa: CASSLSGANSGNTIYF
abundance: -
v_gene: TRBV6-5
d_gene: -
j_gene: TRBJ1-3

CDR3nt: TGTGCCAGCAGCCGACTAGCGGTTAACACCGGGGAGCTGTTTTTT
CDR3aa: CASSRLAVNTGELFF
abundance: -
v_gene: TRBV14
d_gene: TRBD2
j_gene: TRBJ2-2

CDR3nt: TGTGCCATCAGTGAGCAGCCCTTAGGGGTTTACGAGCAGTACTTC
CDR3aa: CAISEQPLGVYEQYF
abundance: -
v_gene: TRBV10-3
d_gene: -
j_gene: TRBJ2-7

CDR3nt: TGTGCCAGCAGTGATCCACTCGCGGGGGGAACCTACGAGCAGTACTTC
CDR3aa: CASSDPLAGGTYEQYF
abundance: -
v_gene: TRBV2
d_gene: TRBD2
j_gene: TRBJ2-7

CDR3nt: TGTGCCAGCAGGCTGGACAGTATAACAGATACGCAGTATTTT
CDR3aa: CASRLDSITDTQYF
abundance: -
v_gene: TRBV5-4
d_gene: -
j_gene: TRBJ2-3